The next 12 T cell receptor beta chains were all read from a single sample in a study. TCRdb re-called the RT-PCR reads through MiXCR, storing one row per CDR3 protein. The table shows 550,000 to 750,000 distinct CDR3 sequences, with 14% occurring only once. Material for sequencing was memory CD4+ T cells from blood. The source is a female donor in good health, serving as a healthy control.

The rearrangement links TRBV20-1 to TRBJ2-7; 7 bases are shared with TRBD1. The CDR3 runs to 13 residues. The germline gives CDR1 DFQATT, CDR2 SNEGSKA (reference sequence). Losses at the gene ends were 8 bases for V and 2 bases for J; bases not matched to a gene: 9. CDR3 bases: TGCAGTCTTTCCCAGGGGGAAACCTACGAGCAGTACTTC. This encodes CSLSQGETYEQYF.

This clonotype was observed many times. This chain connects TRBV7-2 to TRBJ1-3; a possible D gene is TRBD1 (6 bases). The CDR3 consists of 16 residues. Germline assignment: CDR1 SGHTA and CDR2 FQGNSA. V was cut by 1 base and J by 2 bases, with 12 bases left in between. As DNA, the CDR3 is TGTGCCAGCAGCTTAGACAGGGTATTGCCTGGAAACACCATATATTTT. This gives the protein CASSLDRVLPGNTIYF.

The rearrangement links TRBV6-2 or TRBV6-3 to TRBJ2-2; weak D call: TRBD2 (6 bases). CDR3 length: 16 amino acids. Trimming cost V 4 bases and J 5 bases, with 17 bases left between them. From germline, CDR1 is MNHEY and CDR2 SVGEGT. The CDR3 sequence: CASSSRPTRNTGELFF. The CDR3 DNA reads TGTGCCAGCAGTTCCAGGCCGACTAGAAATACCGGGGAGCTGTTTTTT.

The V gene is TRBV5-1, the J gene TRBJ2-1; no definite D call. Germline V lookup: CDR1 SGHRS, CDR2 YFSETQ. V lost 4 bases and J lost 4, with 18 bases in between. CDR3 size: 16 residues. Here the CDR3 reads CASSPKQETLYNEQFF. The CDR3 DNA is TGCGCCAGCAGCCCCAAGCAGGAGACCTTATACAATGAGCAGTTCTTC.

The rearrangement joins TRBV27 to TRBJ2-5, with TRBD1 matching 8 bases. J lost 4 bases, V lost 5 bases, and 9 bases had no gene match. The CDR3 loop spans 15 amino acids. Looked up from germline, CDR1 is MNHEY and CDR2 is SMNVEV (reference sequence). The CDR3 nucleotides read TGTGCCAGCAGTACAACTACAGGGGGTTTAGAGACCCAGTACTTC. Residues: CASSTTTGGLETQYF.

This clonotype was detected only a few times. The chain couples TRBV4-2 to TRBJ2-2; TRBD1 is a possible D gene (5 bases). This CDR3 spans 18 amino acids. Germline CDR1 and CDR2: LGHNA and YNFKEQ. Trimming left V 0 bases short and J 6 bases short, with 20 bases between. The CDR3 sequence is CASSQELTAPKGSGELFF. The CDR3 region has the DNA TGTGCCAGCAGCCAAGAGTTGACAGCGCCTAAAGGGTCCGGGGAGCTGTTTTTT.

The rearrangement joins TRBV28 to TRBJ2-3; 9 positions match TRBD1. Germline loops: CDR1 MDHEN, CDR2 SYDVKM. The V gene end was trimmed by 6 bases and the J gene end by 3 bases; junction bases not matched to a gene: 7. The CDR3 covers 15 residues. The DNA of the CDR3 is TGTGCCAGCAGGCCTGGACAGGGGCATACAGATACGCAGTATTTT. Translating it yields CASRPGQGHTDTQYF.

The chain uses TRBV7-3 and TRBJ1-5, with TRBD1 matching 7 bases. Germline trimming cut 5 bases from V and 12 bases from J; bases unmatched to any gene: 4. CDR3 size: 11 residues. Germline CDR1 and CDR2: SGHTA and FQGTGA. CDR3 region: CASSPTGLQHF. The DNA for the CDR3 is TGTGCCAGCAGCCCGACAGGGCTCCAGCATTTT. Drawing the rest from reference TRBV7-3 and TRBJ1-5, the complete variable domain is GAGVSQTPSNKVTEKGKYVELRCDPISGHTALYWYRQSLGQGPEFLIYFQGTGAADDSGLPNDRFFAVRPEGSVSTLKIQRTERGDSAVYLCASSPTGLQHFGDGTRLSIL.

This clonotype was seen more than once but under ten times. The V gene is TRBV27, the J gene TRBJ1-1; perhaps TRBD1 as D (5 bases). Trimming took 9 bases from V and 0 from J, leaving 17 bases between them. The germline CDR1 and CDR2 sequences are MNHEY and SMNVEV (reference sequence). CDR3 length: 15 amino acids. Here the CDR3 DNA reads TGTGCCAGTTCGGGGGGGGGGACGTTGAACACTGAAGCTTTCTTT. This translates into CASSGGGTLNTEAFF.

This clonotype was observed a handful of times. The CDR3 DNA reads TGTGCCAGCAGCGCGCTCGGGGTTTCGGCTGAGCAGTTCTTC. This codes for CASSALGVSAEQFF. The rearrangement uses TRBV9 and TRBJ2-1, with D perhaps TRBD2 (5 bases). This CDR3 is built from 14 residues. Per the germline V gene, CDR1 is SGDLS and CDR2 is YYNGEE. Trimming removed 3 bases from V and 9 bases from J, with 16 bases in between.

Ten or more counts support this clonotype. This rearrangement joins TRBV5-1 to TRBJ2-5; D gene unclear. V was clipped by 5 bases and J by 0 bases, with 11 bases between them. In germline, CDR1 is SGHRS, CDR2 YFSETQ. The CDR3 is 14 residues long. This CDR3 reads CASRPTPNQETQYF. The CDR3 bases are TGCGCCAGCAGACCCACGCCAAACCAAGAGACCCAGTACTTC.

A few counts support this clonotype. The chain carries TRBV10-2 and TRBJ2-5; perhaps TRBD1 as D (5 bases). In germline, CDR1 is WSHSY, CDR2 SAAADI. V was shortened by 5 bases and J by 2 bases, with 15 bases between the two germline ends. CDR3 length equals 15 residues. The CDR3 here is CASSSFRAIQETQYF. In DNA, the CDR3 is TGCGCCAGCAGTTCTTTCAGGGCTATTCAAGAGACCCAGTACTTC.